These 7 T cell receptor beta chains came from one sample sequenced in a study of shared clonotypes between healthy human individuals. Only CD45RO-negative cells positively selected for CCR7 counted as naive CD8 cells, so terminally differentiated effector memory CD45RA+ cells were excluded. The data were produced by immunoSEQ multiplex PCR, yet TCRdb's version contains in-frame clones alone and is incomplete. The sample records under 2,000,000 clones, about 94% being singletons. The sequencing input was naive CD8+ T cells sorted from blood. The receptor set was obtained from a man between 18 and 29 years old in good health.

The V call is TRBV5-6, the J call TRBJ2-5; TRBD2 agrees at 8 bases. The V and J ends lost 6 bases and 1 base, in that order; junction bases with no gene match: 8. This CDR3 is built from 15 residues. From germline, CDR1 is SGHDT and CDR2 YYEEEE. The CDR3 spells CASTQLADSQETQYF. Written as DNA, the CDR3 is TGTGCCAGCACCCAACTAGCGGATTCCCAAGAGACCCAGTACTTC.

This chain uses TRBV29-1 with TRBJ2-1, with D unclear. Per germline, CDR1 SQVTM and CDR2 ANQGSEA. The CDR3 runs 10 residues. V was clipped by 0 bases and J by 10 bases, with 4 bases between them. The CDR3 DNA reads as TGCAGCGTTGAAGACATGGAGCAGTTCTTC. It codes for CSVEDMEQFF.

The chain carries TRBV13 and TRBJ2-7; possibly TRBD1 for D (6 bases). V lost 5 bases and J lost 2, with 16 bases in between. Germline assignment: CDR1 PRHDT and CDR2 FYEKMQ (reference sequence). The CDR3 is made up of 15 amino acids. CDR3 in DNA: TGTGCCAGCAGCGGGGGCCCTAACGTGGCCTACGAGCAGTACTTC. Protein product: CASSGGPNVAYEQYF. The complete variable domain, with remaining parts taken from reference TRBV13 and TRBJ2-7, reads AAGVIQSPRHLIKEKRETATLKCYPIPRHDTVYWYQQGPGQDPQFLISFYEKMQSDKGSIPDRFSAQQFSDYHSELNMSSLELGDSALYFCASSGGPNVAYEQYFGPGTRLTVT.

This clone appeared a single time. The CDR3 is CASSLEETALTHGYTF. The CDR3, as DNA: TGTGCCAGCAGCTTAGAGGAGACAGCCCTGACCCATGGCTACACCTTC. The V and J genes are TRBV7-9 and TRBJ1-2; the D gene is possibly TRBD1 (5 bases). The CDR3 covers 16 residues. The V and J ends lost 1 base and 6 bases respectively, with 18 bases between them. CDR1 is SEHNR, CDR2 FQNEAQ, per germline (reference sequence).

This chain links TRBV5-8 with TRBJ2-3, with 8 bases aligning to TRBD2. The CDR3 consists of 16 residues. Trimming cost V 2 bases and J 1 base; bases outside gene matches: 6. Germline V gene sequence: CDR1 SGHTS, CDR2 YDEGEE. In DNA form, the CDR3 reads TGTGCCAGCAGCTTCATCGGAGCGGGAGGCACAGATACGCAGTATTTT. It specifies CASSFIGAGGTDTQYF. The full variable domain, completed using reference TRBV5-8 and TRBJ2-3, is EAGVTQSPTHLIKTRGQQATLRCSPISGHTSVYWYQQALGLGLQFLLWYDEGEERNRGNFPPRFSGRQFPNYSSELNVNALELEDSALYLCASSFIGAGGTDTQYFGPGTRLTVL.

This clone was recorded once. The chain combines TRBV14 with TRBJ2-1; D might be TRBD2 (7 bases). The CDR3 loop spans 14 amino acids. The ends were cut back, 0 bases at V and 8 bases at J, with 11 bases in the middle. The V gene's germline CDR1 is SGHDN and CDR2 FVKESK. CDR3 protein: CASSQDRGADEQFF. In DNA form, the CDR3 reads TGTGCCAGCAGCCAAGATCGGGGGGCGGATGAGCAGTTCTTC.

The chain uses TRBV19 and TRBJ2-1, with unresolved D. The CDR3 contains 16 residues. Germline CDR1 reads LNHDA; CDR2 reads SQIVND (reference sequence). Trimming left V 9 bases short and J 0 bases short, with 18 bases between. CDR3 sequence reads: CASTLYGGLSYNEQFF. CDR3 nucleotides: TGTGCCAGCACCCTTTACGGCGGTCTCTCCTACAATGAGCAGTTCTTC.